The 20 T cell receptor beta chains below come from one sample, sequenced in a study of blood T cells in healthy people across ages. The second PCR ran roughly 7 to 12 cycles with a sample-barcoded 5' primer and J-beta primers. TCRdb ran MiXCR on the 5' RACE reads and lists one entry per CDR3 protein. The data show 550,000 to 750,000 distinct CDR3 sequences, with around 20% seen just once and roughly 3.6% held by the top ten. The sample was blood. The receptors come from a man in his 70s in good health.

This clonotype was found many times. The J gene is TRBJ2-5, the V gene TRBV28; perhaps D is TRBD1 or TRBD2 (5 bases each). The DNA end is more similar to TRBJ2-7, so the J call may be wrong. Looked up from germline, CDR1 is MDHEN and CDR2 is SYDVKM. The CDR3 loop spans 13 amino acids. CDR3 coding DNA: TGTGCCAGCAGTTTAGGGACCCCCTACGAGCAGTACTTC. Protein product: CASSLGTPYEQYF.

About this clonotype itself: A junction end diverges from the germline sequence, so it may reflect a read error. The chain uses TRBV7-9 and TRBJ1-6; a weak D match, TRBD1 (5 bases). The length of the CDR3 is 16 residues. The germline CDR1 and CDR2 sequences are SEHNR and FQNEAQ (reference sequence). The CDR3 DNA reads as TGTGCCAGCACCTTATTCCGACCCACGGGGCTATCACCCCTCCACTTT. It codes for CASTLFRPTGLSPLHF.

With regard to this clonotype: The junction departs from germline at one end; a sequencing error may be responsible. The chain joins TRBV29-1 to TRBJ2-7, with 13 bases lining up with TRBD2. Germline V lookup: CDR1 SQVTM, CDR2 ANQGSEA. The CDR3 consists of 15 residues. CDR3 loop: CSVSRTSGSSDDQYF. The DNA for the CDR3 is TGCAGCGTTTCAAGGACTAGCGGGAGTAGTGACGATCAGTACTTC.

The chain employs TRBV10-3 and TRBJ2-1; 12 nucleotides agree with TRBD2. Germline V gives CDR1 ENHRY, CDR2 SYGVKD. The trim removed 4 bases at V and 7 bases at J, leaving 5 bases unmatched. CDR3 length: 15 residues. This CDR3 reads CAISGTSGKVNEQFF. The CDR3 coding sequence is TGTGCCATCAGTGGGACTAGCGGGAAGGTGAATGAGCAGTTCTTC.

The chain is built from TRBV6-2 or TRBV6-3 and TRBJ1-5; D not resolved. This CDR3 is built from 17 residues. Per germline, CDR1 MNHEY and CDR2 SVGEGT. With 5 bases removed from V and 2 bases from J, the gap between germline ends came to 19 bases. The CDR3 DNA is TGTGCCAGCAGTCCTCGTACAACGGACCTTCGCAATCAGCCCCAGCATTTT. Amino acids: CASSPRTTDLRNQPQHF.

The chain carries TRBV12-3 or TRBV12-4 and TRBJ2-1; 9 positions match TRBD2. J gave up 7 bases and V 2 bases, and 9 bases lay outside the gene matches. The CDR3 covers 16 residues. As DNA, the CDR3 is TGTGCCAGCAGTTTATCTTGCAGCGGGAGGAAAAATGAGCAGTTCTTC. Protein product: CASSLSCSGRKNEQFF.

This clonotype came up a few times. This chain links TRBV15 with TRBJ1-6; D is perhaps TRBD1 (6 bases). The V end lost 5 bases, the J end lost 9 bases, and 17 bases lay between the germline ends. The germline V gene has CDR1 LNHNV and CDR2 YYDKDF (reference sequence). The CDR3 is made up of 15 amino acids. CDR3 region: CATSGGLGGISPLHF. The CDR3 DNA reads as TGTGCCACCAGCGGGGGCCTCGGCGGAATTTCACCCCTCCACTTT.

This clonotype was seen a handful of times. This chain joins TRBV29-1 and TRBJ1-1; tentative D call: TRBD1 (6 bases). CDR3 length: 12 residues. V lost 7 bases and J 4 bases, leaving 13 bases between the germline ends. Germline V gene sequence: CDR1 SQVTM, CDR2 ANQGSEA. CDR3 DNA sequence: TGCAGCGGGCAGCGGGGGGCCACTGAAGCTTTCTTT. This codes for CSGQRGATEAFF.

The rearrangement links TRBV2 to TRBJ2-5; maybe TRBD1 (6 bases). CDR1 SNHLY and CDR2 FYNNEI come from the germline V gene. V lost 7 bases and J lost 3, with 18 bases in between. The CDR3 length is 15 residues. CDR3 sequence (DNA): TGTGCCAGCACCCTGACCAGGGGCAGGGAAGAGACCCAGTACTTC. The encoded protein is CASTLTRGREETQYF.

V and J are TRBV5-1 and TRBJ2-7, with 8 bases fitting TRBD2. With 1 base clipped from V and 3 bases from J, the junction kept 9 bases outside the gene matches. Germline CDR1 reads SGHRS; CDR2 reads YFSETQ. The CDR3 extends over 16 amino acids. The CDR3 DNA reads as TGCGCCAGCAGCTTGTCCTCGGGGGGGGAGATCTACGAGCAGTACTTC. As protein: CASSLSSGGEIYEQYF.

This clonotype was observed many times. The J gene is TRBJ2-1, the V gene TRBV12-3 or TRBV12-4; the match to TRBD2 covers 7 bases. The V gene end was trimmed by 5 bases and the J gene end by 6 bases; junction bases not matched to a gene: 4. This CDR3 spans 13 amino acids. In DNA, the CDR3 is TGTGCCAGCAGTCCTAGCGGAGGCAATGAGCAGTTCTTC. Translated: CASSPSGGNEQFF.

This clonotype turned up a few times. The J gene is TRBJ2-5, the V gene TRBV4-1; 10 bases are a match to TRBD2. The end of the DNA aligns better with TRBJ2-7, so the J call may be wrong. There are 16 residues in the CDR3. Germline CDR1 reads MGHRA; CDR2 reads YSYEKL. The CDR3 loop reads CASSRSTSGVSYEQYF. As DNA, the CDR3 is TGCGCCAGCAGCCGATCTACTAGCGGGGTATCCTACGAGCAGTACTTC.

This clonotype was found a few times. The chain joins TRBV6-6 to TRBJ2-4; D not resolved. CDR1 MNHNY and CDR2 SVGAGI come from the germline V gene (reference sequence). V dropped 0 bases and J dropped 1 base, with 7 bases sitting between them. The CDR3 sequence is 15 residues long. The CDR3 nucleotides read TGTGCCAGCAGTTACTCCAGATCCGCCAAAAACATTCAGTACTTC. This gives the protein CASSYSRSAKNIQYF.

The chain recombines TRBV5-4 with TRBJ2-1; TRBD2 aligns across 7 bases. Trimming cost V 3 bases and J 2 bases; bases outside gene matches: 11. Germline CDR1 is SGHNT and CDR2 is YYREEE (reference sequence). The CDR3 sequence is 17 residues long. The CDR3 DNA reads TGTGCCAGCAGCTCCAGTACTAGCGTTAGCCCCTACAATGAGCAGTTCTTC. It translates to CASSSSTSVSPYNEQFF.

This clonotype was counted a few times. The rearrangement uses TRBV12-3 or TRBV12-4 and TRBJ2-2; D is unresolved. The ends were cut back, 6 bases at V and 4 bases at J, with 15 bases in the middle. The CDR3 spans 15 residues. The CDR3 DNA reads as TGTGCCAGCAGAATGGTTCAAGCGAGCACCGGGGAGCTGTTTTTT. Translating it yields CASRMVQASTGELFF.

A note on this clonotype: One end of the junction fails to match germline, which may point to a read error. This chain uses TRBV7-9 with TRBJ2-1; no clear D gene. CDR1 SEHNR and CDR2 FQNEAQ come from the germline V gene (reference sequence). This CDR3 has 15 residues. CDR3 region: CAGSLKLSSYNEQFF. DNA of the CDR3: TGTGCCGGCAGCTTAAAATTAAGTTCCTACAATGAGCAGTTCTTC.

V is TRBV24-1 and J is TRBJ2-1, with 8 bases lining up with TRBD1. Germline lookup yields CDR1 KGHDR and CDR2 SFDVKD. The ends lost 4 bases at V and 8 bases at J; junction bases unmatched: 9. This CDR3 spans 15 amino acids. The CDR3 DNA reads TGTGCCACCAGTGACCCGGGACAGGTTGGCTATGAGCAGTTCTTC. Encoded protein: CATSDPGQVGYEQFF.

This clonotype was observed a handful of times. The V and J genes are TRBV6-5 and TRBJ2-1; D ambiguous. Deletions cut 1 base from V and 4 bases from J, with 14 bases between. The CDR3 is 16 residues long. Looked up from germline, CDR1 is MNHEY and CDR2 is SVGAGI. For the CDR3, the DNA is TGTGCCAGCAGTTACTTGTCTCTCCCCCCTTACAATGAGCAGTTCTTC. Translating it yields CASSYLSLPPYNEQFF.

This clonotype occurred a few times. V is TRBV7-2 and J is TRBJ1-2, with TRBD1 identical over 8 bases. Germline CDR1 reads SGHTA; CDR2 reads FQGNSA. J was trimmed by 3 bases and V by 4 bases; bases with no gene match: 7. The CDR3 totals 15 residues. CDR3 bases: TGTGCCAGCAGCTGGGGGGGACAGGTGGACTATGGCTACACCTTC. Its translation: CASSWGGQVDYGYTF.

This clonotype has just a few counts. The V and J genes are TRBV28 and TRBJ2-2, with D uncertain. Between the trimmed V and J ends, which lost 7 bases and 2 bases, there was a span of 11 bases. The CDR3 loop spans 14 amino acids. Germline assignment: CDR1 MDHEN and CDR2 SYDVKM. The CDR3 DNA sequence: TGTGCCAGCATATCACGACCAAACACCGGGGAGCTGTTTTTT. Residues: CASISRPNTGELFF.